A single sample gave rise to the 16 T cell receptor beta chains below, sequenced in a study of PD-1 blockade in classical Hodgkin lymphoma. Assay: immunoSEQ multiplex PCR; the TCRdb copy retains only in-frame clones and omits some. Altogether 25,000 to 35,000 clones are present, approximately 70% being singletons, with the ten largest covering roughly 4%. Brentuximab vedotin exposure varied, and every patient relapsed after autologous stem cell transplantation. Sequencing was performed on peripheral blood mononuclear cells (PBMCs), taken before the second cycle of nivolumab. These TCRs come from a human donor with classical Hodgkin lymphoma.

V gene TRBV5-1 combines with J gene TRBJ1-1; no definite D call. Germline CDR1 is SGHRS and CDR2 is YFSETQ. Trimming left V 2 bases short and J 2 bases short, with 10 bases between. The CDR3 consists of 14 residues. Here the CDR3 reads CASSFPGKNTEAFF. In DNA, the CDR3 is TGCGCCAGCAGCTTCCCAGGCAAAAACACTGAAGCTTTCTTT.

This clone was detected only a few times. The chain couples TRBV6-5 to TRBJ2-2; 8 bases map to TRBD2. Germline V gene data show CDR1 as MNHEY and CDR2 as SVGAGI. The CDR3 extends over 15 amino acids. With V trimmed by 0 bases and J by 5 bases, 2 bases remained unmatched. The CDR3 loop is CASSYSGLGTGELFF. The CDR3 bases are TGTGCCAGCAGTTACTCGGGACTAGGAACCGGGGAGCTGTTTTTT.

V usage is TRBV18 and J usage is TRBJ2-2; D remains unclear. V lost 1 base to trimming and J lost 1 base, with 10 bases between them. The CDR3 runs to 16 residues. CDR1 is KGHSH and CDR2 is LQKENI in the germline V gene. DNA for the CDR3: TGTGCCAGCTCACCACTTGTTCCAGGGAACACCGGGGAGCTGTTTTTT. Protein: CASSPLVPGNTGELFF. The full variable domain, rest sourced from reference TRBV18 and TRBJ2-2, is NAGVMQNPRHLVRRRGQEARLRCSPMKGHSHVYWYRQLPEEGLKFMVYLQKENIIDESGMPKERFSAEFPKEGPSILRIQQVVRGDSAAYFCASSPLVPGNTGELFFGEGSRLTVL.

V is TRBV5-1 and J is TRBJ2-2; 7 positions agree with TRBD2. The trim removed 0 bases at V and 4 bases at J, leaving 3 bases unmatched. The CDR3 has 15 amino acids. CDR1 SGHRS and CDR2 YFSETQ come from the germline V gene. CDR3 in DNA: TGCGCCAGCAGCTTGGTGGCGGGGGTCACCGGGGAGCTGTTTTTT. This sequence encodes CASSLVAGVTGELFF.

V is TRBV4-3 and J is TRBJ2-1, with D tentatively TRBD2 (6 bases). V was shortened by 0 bases and J by 7 bases, with 7 bases between the two germline ends. CDR3 length equals 13 residues. Germline V gene sequence: CDR1 LGHNA, CDR2 YSLEER. This chain's CDR3 is CASSQESGNEQFF. CDR3 sequence (DNA): TGCGCCAGCAGCCAAGAAAGCGGGAATGAGCAGTTCTTC.

The V call is TRBV5-1, the J call TRBJ2-1, with D possibly TRBD2 on 6 matching bases. In germline, CDR1 is SGHRS, CDR2 YFSETQ. The CDR3 sequence is 15 residues long. Trimming took off 6 bases at V and 0 bases at J, with 13 bases between the two ends. The CDR3 DNA reads TGCGCCAGCACCATTAGCGGTAGCTCCTACAATGAGCAGTTCTTC. Its translation is CASTISGSSYNEQFF.

In its sample, this clone was seen once. The rearrangement uses TRBV15 and TRBJ1-2; D gene ambiguous. This CDR3 has 14 residues. V dropped 5 bases and J dropped 4 bases, with 14 bases sitting between them. Germline V gene sequence: CDR1 LNHNV, CDR2 YYDKDF (reference sequence). The DNA of the CDR3 is TGTGCCACCAGCCCCTTCGTAGGGCCCTATGGCTACACCTTC. Translated: CATSPFVGPYGYTF.

The chain uses TRBV7-9 and TRBJ1-2, with 9 positions matching TRBD1. Germline assignment: CDR1 SEHNR and CDR2 FQNEAQ (reference sequence). CDR3 length: 15 residues. Unmatched junction bases numbered 7, after V lost 2 bases and J lost 6 bases. CDR3 DNA sequence: TGTGCCAGCAGCTTAACTGGGACAGGGAGCAATGGCTACACCTTC. It specifies CASSLTGTGSNGYTF.

The chain couples TRBV15 to TRBJ2-1; D unresolved. The V gene lost 1 base and the J gene lost 0 bases, with 16 bases spanning the gap. The CDR3 is 18 residues long. CDR1 is LNHNV, CDR2 YYDKDF, per germline (reference sequence). CDR3 bases: TGTGCCACCAGCAGAGTCGAGAAGATATTGAGCTCCTACAATGAGCAGTTCTTC. Its protein product is CATSRVEKILSSYNEQFF.

The chain carries TRBV5-6 and TRBJ1-2; unclear D gene. CDR1 is SGHDT, CDR2 YYEEEE, per germline. CDR3 length: 12 residues. The ends were cut back, 4 bases at V and 8 bases at J, with 12 bases in the middle. CDR3 sequence (DNA): TGTGCCAGCAGCCTTGGAGGCGGCGGCTACACCTTC. This translates into CASSLGGGGYTF.

This chain joins TRBV6-6 and TRBJ2-1; TRBD2 aligns across 13 bases. V shed 7 bases, J shed 8 bases, and the junction held 5 bases outside the gene matches. CDR1 and CDR2 (germline): MNHNY, SVGAGI (reference sequence). The CDR3 contains 14 residues. DNA of the CDR3: TGTGCCAGCACGGGACTAGCGGGACTCGATGAGCAGTTCTTC. This translates into CASTGLAGLDEQFF.

This rearrangement joins TRBV14 to TRBJ2-3; 9 nucleotides agree with TRBD1. Germline V gives CDR1 SGHDN, CDR2 FVKESK. CDR3 length equals 16 residues. The V segment lost 2 bases and the J segment 2 bases; nucleotides outside the gene matches: 5. In DNA form, the CDR3 reads TGTGCCAGCAGCCAAACCGGGACAGGGACCACAGATACGCAGTATTTT. Encoded protein: CASSQTGTGTTDTQYF.

This chain's CDR3 is CASSLVRGGGDTQYF. As DNA, the CDR3 is TGTGCCAGCAGCTTAGTGCGGGGGGGAGGAGATACGCAGTATTTT. The chain is built from TRBV11-2 and TRBJ2-3; 9 bases map to TRBD2. V shed 1 base and J 5 bases; nucleotides not matched to a gene: 4. The CDR3 totals 15 residues. In germline, CDR1 is SGHAT, CDR2 FQNNGV.

A single count supports this clone. J is TRBJ2-7 and V is TRBV28, with unresolved D. This CDR3 spans 11 amino acids. Trimming left V 7 bases short and J 6 bases short, with 10 bases between. Per germline, CDR1 MDHEN and CDR2 SYDVKM. The CDR3 coding sequence is TGTGCCAGCACCCCGGGCGTCGAGCAGTACTTC. Its protein product is CASTPGVEQYF.

The gene calls are TRBV5-6 and TRBJ2-7; no reliable D call. Deletions cut 3 bases from V and 3 bases from J, with 4 bases between. CDR1 and CDR2 from the germline V gene are SGHDT and YYEEEE. The CDR3 totals 11 residues. The CDR3: CASSSIYEQYF. CDR3 sequence (DNA): TGTGCCAGCAGCTCTATCTACGAGCAGTACTTC.

The chain couples TRBV15 to TRBJ1-3; the D is unclear. The CDR3 extends over 18 amino acids. Trimming took off 0 bases at V and 1 base at J, with 16 bases between the two ends. CDR1 and CDR2 (germline): LNHNV, YYDKDF (reference sequence). DNA for the CDR3: TGTGCCACCAGCAGAGAAATTTTAGCGGTGGGATCTGGAAACACCATATATTTT. Translating it yields CATSREILAVGSGNTIYF.